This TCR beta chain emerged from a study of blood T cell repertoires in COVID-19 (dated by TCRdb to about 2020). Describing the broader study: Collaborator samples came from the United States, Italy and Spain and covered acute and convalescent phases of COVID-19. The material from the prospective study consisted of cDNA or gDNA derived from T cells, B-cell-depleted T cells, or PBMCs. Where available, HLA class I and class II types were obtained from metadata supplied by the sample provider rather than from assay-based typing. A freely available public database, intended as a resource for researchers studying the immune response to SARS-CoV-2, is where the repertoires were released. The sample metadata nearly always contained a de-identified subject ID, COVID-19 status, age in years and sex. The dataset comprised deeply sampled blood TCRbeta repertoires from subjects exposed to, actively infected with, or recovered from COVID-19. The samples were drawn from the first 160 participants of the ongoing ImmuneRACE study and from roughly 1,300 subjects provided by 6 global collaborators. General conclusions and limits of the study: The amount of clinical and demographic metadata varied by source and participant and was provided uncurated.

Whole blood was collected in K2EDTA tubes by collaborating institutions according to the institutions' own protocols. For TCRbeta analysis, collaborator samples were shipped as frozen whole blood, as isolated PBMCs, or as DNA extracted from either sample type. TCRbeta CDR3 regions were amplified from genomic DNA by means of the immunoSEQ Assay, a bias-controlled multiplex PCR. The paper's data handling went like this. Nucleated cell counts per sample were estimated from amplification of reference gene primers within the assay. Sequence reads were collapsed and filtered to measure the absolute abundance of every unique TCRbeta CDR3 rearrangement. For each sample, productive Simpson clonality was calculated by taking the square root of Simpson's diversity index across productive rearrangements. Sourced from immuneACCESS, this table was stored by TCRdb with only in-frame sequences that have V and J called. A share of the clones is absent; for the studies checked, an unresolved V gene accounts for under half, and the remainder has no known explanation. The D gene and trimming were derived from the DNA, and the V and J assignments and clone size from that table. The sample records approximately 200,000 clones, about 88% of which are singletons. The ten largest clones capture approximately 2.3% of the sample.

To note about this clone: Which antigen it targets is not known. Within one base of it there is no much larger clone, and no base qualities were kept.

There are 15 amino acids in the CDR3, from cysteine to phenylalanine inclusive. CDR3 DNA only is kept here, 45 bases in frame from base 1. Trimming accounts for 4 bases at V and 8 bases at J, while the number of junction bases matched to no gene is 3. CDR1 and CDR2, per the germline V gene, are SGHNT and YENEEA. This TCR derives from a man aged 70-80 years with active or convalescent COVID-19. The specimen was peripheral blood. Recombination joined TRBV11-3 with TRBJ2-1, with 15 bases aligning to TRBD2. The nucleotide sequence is TGTGCCAGCAGCTCAGGACTAGCGGGGGGGCATGAGCAGTTCTTC. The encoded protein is CASSSGLAGGHEQFF.